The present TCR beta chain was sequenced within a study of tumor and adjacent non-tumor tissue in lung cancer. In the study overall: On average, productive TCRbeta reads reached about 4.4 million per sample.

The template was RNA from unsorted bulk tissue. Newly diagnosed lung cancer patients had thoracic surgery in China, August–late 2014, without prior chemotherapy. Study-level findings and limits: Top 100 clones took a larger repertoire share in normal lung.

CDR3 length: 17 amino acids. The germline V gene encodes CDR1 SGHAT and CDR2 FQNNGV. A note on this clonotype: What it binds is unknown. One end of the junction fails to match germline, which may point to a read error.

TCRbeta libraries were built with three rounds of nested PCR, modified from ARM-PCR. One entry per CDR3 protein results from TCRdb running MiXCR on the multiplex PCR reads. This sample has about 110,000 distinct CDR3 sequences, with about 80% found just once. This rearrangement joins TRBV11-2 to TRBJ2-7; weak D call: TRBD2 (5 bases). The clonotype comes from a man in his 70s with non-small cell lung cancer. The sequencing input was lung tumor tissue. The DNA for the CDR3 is TGTGCCAGCAGCTTAGTACCTACTGTGCTAGCCTACTACGAGCATTACTTC. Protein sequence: CASSLVPTVLAYYEHYF.